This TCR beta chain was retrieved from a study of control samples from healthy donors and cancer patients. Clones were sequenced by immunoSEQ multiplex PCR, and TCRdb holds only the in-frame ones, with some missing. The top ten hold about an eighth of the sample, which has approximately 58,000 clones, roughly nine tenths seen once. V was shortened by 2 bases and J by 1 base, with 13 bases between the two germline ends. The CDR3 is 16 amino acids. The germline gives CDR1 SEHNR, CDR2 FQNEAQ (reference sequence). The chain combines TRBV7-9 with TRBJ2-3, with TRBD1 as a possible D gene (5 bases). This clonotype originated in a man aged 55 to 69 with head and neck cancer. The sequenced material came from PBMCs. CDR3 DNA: TGTGCCAGCAGCTTAAATTTTGGGGCAGGCACAGATACGCAGTATTTT. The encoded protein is CASSLNFGAGTDTQYF.